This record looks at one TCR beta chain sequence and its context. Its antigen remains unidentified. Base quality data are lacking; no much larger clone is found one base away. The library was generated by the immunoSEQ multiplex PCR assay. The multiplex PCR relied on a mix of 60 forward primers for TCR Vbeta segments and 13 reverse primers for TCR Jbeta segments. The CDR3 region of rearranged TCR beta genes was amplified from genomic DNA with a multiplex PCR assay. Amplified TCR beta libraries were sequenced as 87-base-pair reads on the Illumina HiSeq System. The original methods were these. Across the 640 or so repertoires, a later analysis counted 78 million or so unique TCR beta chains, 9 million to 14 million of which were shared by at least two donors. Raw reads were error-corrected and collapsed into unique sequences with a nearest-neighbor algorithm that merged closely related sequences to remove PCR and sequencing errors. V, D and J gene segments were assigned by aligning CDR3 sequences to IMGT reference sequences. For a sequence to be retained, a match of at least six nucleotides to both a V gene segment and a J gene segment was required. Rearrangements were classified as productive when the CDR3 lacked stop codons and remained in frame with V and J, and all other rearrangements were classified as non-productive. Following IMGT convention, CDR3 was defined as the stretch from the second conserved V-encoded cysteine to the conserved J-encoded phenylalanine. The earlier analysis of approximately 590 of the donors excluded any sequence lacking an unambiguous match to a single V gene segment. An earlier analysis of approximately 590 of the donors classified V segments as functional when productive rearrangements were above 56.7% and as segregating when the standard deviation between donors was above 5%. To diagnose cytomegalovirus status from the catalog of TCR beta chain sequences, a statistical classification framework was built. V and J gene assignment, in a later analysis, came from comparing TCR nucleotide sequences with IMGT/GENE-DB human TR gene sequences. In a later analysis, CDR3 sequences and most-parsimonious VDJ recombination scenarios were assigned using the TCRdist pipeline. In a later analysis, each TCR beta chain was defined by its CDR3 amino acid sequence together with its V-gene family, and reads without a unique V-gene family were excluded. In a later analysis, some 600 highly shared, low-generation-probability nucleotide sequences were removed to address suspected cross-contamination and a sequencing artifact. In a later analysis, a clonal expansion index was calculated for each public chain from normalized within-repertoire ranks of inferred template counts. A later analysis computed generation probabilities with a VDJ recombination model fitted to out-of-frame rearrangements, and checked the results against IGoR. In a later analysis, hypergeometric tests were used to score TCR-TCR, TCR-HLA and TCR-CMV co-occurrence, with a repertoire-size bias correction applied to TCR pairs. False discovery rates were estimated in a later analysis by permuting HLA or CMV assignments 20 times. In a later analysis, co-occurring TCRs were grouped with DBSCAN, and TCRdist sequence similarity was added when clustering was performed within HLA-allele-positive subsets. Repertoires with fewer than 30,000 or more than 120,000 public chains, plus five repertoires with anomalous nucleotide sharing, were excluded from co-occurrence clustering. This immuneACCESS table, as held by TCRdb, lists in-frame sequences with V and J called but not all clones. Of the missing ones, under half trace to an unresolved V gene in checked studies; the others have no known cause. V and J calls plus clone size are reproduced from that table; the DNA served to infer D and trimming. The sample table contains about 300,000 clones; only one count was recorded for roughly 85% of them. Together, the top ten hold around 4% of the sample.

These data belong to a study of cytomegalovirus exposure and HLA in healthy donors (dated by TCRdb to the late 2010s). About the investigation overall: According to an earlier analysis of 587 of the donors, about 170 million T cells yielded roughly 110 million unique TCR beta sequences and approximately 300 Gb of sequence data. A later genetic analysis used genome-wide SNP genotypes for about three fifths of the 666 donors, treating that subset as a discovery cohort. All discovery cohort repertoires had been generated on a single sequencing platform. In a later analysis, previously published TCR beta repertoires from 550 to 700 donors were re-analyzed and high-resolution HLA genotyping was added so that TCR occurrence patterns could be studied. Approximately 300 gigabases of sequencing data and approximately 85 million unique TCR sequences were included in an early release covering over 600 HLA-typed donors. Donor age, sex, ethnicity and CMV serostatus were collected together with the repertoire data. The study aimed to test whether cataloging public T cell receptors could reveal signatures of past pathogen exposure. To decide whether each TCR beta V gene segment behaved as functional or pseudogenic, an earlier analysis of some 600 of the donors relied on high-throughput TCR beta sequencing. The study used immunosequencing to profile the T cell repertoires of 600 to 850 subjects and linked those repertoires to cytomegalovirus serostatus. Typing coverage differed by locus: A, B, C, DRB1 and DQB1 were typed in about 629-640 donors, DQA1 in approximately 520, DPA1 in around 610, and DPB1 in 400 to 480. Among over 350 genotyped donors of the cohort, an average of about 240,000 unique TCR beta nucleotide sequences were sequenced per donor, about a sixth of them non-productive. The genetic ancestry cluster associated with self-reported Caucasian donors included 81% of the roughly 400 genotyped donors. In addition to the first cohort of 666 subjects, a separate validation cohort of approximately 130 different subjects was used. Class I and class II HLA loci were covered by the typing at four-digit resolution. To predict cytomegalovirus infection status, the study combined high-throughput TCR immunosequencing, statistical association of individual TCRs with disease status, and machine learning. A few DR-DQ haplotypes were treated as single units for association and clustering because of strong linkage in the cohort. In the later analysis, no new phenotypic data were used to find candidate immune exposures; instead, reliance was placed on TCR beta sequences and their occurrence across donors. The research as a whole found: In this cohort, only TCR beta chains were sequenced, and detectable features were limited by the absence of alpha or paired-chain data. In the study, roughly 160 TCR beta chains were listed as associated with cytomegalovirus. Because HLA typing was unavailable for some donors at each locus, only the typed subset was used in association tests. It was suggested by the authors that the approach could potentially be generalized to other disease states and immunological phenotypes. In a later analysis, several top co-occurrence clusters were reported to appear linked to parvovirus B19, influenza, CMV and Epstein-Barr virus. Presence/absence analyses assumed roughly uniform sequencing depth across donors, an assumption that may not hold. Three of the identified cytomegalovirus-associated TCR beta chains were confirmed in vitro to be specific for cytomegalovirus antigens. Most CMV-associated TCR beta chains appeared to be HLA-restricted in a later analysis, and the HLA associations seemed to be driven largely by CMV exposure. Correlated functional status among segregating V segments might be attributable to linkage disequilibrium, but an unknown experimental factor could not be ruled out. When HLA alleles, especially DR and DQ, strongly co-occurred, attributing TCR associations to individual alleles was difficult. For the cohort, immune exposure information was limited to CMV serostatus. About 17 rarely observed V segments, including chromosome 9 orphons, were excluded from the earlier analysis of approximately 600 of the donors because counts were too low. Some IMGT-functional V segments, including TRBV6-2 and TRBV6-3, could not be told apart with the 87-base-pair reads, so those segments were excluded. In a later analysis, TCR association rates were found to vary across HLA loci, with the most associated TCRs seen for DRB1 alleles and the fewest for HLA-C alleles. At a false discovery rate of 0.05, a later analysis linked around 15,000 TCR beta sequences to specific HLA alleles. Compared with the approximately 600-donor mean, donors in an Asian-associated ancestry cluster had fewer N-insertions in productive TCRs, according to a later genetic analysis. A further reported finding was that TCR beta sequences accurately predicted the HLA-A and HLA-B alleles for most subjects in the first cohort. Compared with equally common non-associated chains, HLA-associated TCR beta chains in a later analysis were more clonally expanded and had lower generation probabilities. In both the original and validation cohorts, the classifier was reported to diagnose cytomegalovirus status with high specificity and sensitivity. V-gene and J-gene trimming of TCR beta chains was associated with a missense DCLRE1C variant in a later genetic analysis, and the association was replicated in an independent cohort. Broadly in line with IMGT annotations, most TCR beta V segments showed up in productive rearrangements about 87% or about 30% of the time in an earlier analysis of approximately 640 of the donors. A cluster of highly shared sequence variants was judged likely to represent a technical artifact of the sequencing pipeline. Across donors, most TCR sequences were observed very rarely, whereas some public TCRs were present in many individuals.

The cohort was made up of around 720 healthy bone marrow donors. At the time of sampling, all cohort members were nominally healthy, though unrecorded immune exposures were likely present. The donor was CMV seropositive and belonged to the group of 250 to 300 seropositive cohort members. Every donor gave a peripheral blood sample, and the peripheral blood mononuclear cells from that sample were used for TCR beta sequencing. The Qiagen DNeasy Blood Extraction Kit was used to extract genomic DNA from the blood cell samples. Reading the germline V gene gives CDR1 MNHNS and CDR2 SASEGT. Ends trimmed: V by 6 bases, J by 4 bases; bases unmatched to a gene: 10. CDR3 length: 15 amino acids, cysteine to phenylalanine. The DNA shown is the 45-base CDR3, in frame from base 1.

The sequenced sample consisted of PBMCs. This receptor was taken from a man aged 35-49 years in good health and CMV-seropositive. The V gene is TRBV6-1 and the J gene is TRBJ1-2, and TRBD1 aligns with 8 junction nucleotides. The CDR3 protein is CASSPQDRVVYGYTF. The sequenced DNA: TGTGCCAGCAGCCCTCAGGACAGGGTGGTCTATGGCTACACCTTC.